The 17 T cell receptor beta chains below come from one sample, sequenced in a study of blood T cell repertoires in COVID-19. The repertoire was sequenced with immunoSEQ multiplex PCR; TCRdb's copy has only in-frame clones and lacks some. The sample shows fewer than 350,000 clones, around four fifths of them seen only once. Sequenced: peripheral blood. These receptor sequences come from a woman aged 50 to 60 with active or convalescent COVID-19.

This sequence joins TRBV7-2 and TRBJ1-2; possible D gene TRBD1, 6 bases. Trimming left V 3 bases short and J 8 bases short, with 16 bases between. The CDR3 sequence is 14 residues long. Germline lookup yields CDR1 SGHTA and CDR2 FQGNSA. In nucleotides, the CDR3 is TGTGCCAGCAGCTTCACCAAATTCAGGGGCGGCTACACCTTC. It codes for CASSFTKFRGGYTF.

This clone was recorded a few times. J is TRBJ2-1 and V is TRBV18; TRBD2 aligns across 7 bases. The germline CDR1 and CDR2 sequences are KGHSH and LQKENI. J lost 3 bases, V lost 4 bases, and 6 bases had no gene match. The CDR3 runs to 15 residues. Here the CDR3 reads CASSLQPGGYNEQFF. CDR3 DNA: TGTGCCAGCTCACTCCAGCCGGGAGGCTACAATGAGCAGTTCTTC. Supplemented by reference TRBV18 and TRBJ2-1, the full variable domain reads NAGVMQNPRHLVRRRGQEARLRCSPMKGHSHVYWYRQLPEEGLKFMVYLQKENIIDESGMPKERFSAEFPKEGPSILRIQQVVRGDSAAYFCASSLQPGGYNEQFFGPGTRLTVL.

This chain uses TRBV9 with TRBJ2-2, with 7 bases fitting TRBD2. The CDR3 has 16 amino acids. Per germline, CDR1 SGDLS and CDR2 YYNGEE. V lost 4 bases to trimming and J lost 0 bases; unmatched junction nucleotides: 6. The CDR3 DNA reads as TGTGCCAGCAGCTCCTCTAGCGGATCGAACACCGGGGAGCTGTTTTTT. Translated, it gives CASSSSSGSNTGELFF. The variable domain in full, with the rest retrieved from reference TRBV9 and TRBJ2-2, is DSGVTQTPKHLITATGQRVTLRCSPRSGDLSVYWYQQSLDQGLQFLIQYYNGEERAKGNILERFSAQQFPDLHSELNLSSLELGDSALYFCASSSSSGSNTGELFFGEGSRLTVL.

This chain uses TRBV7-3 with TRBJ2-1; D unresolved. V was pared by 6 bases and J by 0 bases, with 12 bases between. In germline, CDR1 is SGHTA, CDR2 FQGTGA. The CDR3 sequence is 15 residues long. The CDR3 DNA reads TGTGCCAGCAGTCACGGGTTTAGCTCCTACAATGAGCAGTTCTTC. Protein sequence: CASSHGFSSYNEQFF.

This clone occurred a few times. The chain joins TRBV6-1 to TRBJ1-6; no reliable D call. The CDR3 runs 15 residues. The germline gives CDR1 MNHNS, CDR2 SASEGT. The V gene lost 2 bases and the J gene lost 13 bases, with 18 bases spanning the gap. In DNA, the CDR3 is TGTGCCAGCAGTGAATCAGGATCTAACGGGGTTCCCCTCCACTTT. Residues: CASSESGSNGVPLHF.

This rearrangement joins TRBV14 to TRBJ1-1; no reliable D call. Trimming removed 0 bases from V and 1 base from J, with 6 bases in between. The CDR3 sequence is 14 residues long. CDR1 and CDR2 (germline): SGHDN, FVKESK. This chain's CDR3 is CASSQDHWNTEAFF. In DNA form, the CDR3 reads TGTGCCAGCAGCCAAGATCACTGGAACACTGAAGCTTTCTTT. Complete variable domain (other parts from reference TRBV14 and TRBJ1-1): EAGVTQFPSHSVIEKGQTVTLRCDPISGHDNLYWYRRVMGKEIKFLLHFVKESKQDESGMPNNRFLAERTGGTYSTLKVQPAELEDSGVYFCASSQDHWNTEAFFGQGTRLTVV.

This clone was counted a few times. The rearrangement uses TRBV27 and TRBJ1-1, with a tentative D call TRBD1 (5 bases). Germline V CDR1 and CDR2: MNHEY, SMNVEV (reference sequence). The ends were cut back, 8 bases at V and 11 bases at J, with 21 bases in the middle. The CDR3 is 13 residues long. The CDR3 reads CASRRTGGDAAFF. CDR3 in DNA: TGTGCCAGCCGGCGAACGGGGGGGGATGCGGCTTTCTTT.

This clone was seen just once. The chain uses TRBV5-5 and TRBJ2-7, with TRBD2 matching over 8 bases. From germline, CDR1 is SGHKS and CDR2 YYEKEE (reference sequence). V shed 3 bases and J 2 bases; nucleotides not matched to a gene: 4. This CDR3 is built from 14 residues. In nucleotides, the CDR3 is TGTGCCAGCAGCTCGGGACTAGTAACCTACGAGCAGTACTTC. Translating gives CASSSGLVTYEQYF.

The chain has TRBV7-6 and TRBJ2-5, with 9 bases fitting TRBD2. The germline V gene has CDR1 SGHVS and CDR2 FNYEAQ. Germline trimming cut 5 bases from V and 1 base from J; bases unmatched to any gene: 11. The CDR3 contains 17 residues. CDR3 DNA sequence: TGTGCCAGCAGCCCGGGGGGAGCGGGAGGCCTCCAAGAGACCCAGTACTTC. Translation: CASSPGGAGGLQETQYF.

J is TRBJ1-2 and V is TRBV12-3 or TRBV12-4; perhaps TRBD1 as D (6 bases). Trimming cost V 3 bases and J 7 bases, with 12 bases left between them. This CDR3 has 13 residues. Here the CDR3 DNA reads TGTGCCAGCAGTTTTATCAGGGGCGGTGGCTACACCTTC. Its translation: CASSFIRGGGYTF.

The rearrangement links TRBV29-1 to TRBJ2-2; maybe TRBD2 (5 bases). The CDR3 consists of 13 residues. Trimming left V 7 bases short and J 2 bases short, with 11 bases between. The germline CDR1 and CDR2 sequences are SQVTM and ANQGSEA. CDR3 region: CSGVGINTGELFF. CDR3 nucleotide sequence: TGCAGCGGCGTCGGGATCAACACCGGGGAGCTGTTTTTT.

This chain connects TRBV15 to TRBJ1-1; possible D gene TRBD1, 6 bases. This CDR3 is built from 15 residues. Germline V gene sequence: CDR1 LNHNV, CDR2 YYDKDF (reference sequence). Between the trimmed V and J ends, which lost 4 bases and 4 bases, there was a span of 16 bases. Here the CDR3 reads CATSNTNRAGTEAFF. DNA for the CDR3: TGTGCCACCAGCAATACAAACAGGGCAGGCACTGAAGCTTTCTTT. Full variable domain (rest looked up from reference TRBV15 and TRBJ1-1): DAMVIQNPRYQVTQFGKPVTLSCSQTLNHNVMYWYQQKSSQAPKLLFHYYDKDFNNEADTPDNFQSRRPNTSFCFLDIRSPGLGDTAMYLCATSNTNRAGTEAFFGQGTRLTVV.

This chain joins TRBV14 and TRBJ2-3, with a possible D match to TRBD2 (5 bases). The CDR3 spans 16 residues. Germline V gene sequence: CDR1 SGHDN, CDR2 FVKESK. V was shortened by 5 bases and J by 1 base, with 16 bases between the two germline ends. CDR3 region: CASSDFREFRTDTQYF. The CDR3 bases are TGTGCCAGCAGCGATTTTCGGGAATTTCGCACAGATACGCAGTATTTT.

The CDR3 region is CSASSGRGRDEQFF. DNA for the CDR3: TGCAGTGCTAGTAGCGGGAGGGGAAGAGATGAGCAGTTCTTC. V is TRBV20-1 and J is TRBJ2-1, with 11 bases lining up with TRBD2. This CDR3 region has 14 residues. Unmatched junction bases numbered 6, after V lost 3 bases and J lost 8 bases. Germline V gene data show CDR1 as DFQATT and CDR2 as SNEGSKA (reference sequence).

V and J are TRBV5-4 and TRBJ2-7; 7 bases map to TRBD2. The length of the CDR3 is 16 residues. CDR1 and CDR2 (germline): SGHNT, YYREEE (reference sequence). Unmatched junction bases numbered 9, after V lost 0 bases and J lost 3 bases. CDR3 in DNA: TGTGCCAGCAGCTTGGAAGGCGGGAGCCCCTTCTACGAGCAGTACTTC. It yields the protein CASSLEGGSPFYEQYF. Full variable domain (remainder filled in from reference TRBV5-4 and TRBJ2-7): ETGVTQSPTHLIKTRGQQVTLRCSSQSGHNTVSWYQQALGQGPQFIFQYYREEENGRGNFPPRFSGLQFPNYSSELNVNALELDDSALYLCASSLEGGSPFYEQYFGPGTRLTVT.

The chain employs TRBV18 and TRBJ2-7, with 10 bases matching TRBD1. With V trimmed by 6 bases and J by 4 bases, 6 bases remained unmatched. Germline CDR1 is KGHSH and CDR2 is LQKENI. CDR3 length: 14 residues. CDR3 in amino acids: CASSRRTGGYEQYF. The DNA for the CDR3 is TGTGCCAGCTCCCGAAGGACAGGGGGGTACGAGCAGTACTTC.

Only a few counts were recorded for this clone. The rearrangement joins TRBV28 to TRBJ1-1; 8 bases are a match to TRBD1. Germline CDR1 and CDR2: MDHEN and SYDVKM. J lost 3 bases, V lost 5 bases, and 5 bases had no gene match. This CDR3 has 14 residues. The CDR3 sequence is CASSPGGPDTEAFF. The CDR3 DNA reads TGTGCCAGCAGTCCAGGGGGCCCTGACACTGAAGCTTTCTTT.